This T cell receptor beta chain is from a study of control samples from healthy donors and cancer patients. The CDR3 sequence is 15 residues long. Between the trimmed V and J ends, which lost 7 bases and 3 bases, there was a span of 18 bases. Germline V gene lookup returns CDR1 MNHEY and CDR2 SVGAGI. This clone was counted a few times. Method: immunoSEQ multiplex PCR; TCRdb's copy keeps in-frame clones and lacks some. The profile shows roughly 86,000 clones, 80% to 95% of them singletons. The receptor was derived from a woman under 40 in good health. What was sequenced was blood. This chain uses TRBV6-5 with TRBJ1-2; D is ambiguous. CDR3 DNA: TGTGCCAGCATGGGTAGGGTGTTTGTAGACTATGGCTACACCTTC. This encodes CASMGRVFVDYGYTF.